This TCR beta chain was found in a study of control samples from healthy donors and cancer patients. This CDR3 comprises 14 residues. CDR1 is SEHNR and CDR2 is FQNEAQ in the germline V gene (reference sequence). V was pared by 1 base and J by 3 bases, with 9 bases between. Profiled with immunoSEQ multiplex PCR; TCRdb holds only in-frame clones, not every one. The sample records roughly 98,000 clones, 85% to 95% being singletons. The rearrangement uses TRBV7-9 and TRBJ1-2; D gene unclear. The sequencing sample was made of blood. The receptor was derived from a young man in good health. The CDR3 sequence: CASSLGTADYGYTF. The CDR3 DNA reads TGTGCCAGCAGCTTAGGGACGGCTGACTATGGCTACACCTTC.